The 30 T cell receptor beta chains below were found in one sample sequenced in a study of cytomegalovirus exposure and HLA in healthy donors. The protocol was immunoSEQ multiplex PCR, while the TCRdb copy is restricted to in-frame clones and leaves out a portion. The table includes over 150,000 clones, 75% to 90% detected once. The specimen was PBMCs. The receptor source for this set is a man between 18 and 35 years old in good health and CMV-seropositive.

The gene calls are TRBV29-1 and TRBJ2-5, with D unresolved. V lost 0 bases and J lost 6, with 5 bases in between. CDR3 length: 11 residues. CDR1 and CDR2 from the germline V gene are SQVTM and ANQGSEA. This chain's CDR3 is CSVEDLQTQYF. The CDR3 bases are TGCAGCGTTGAAGATCTCCAGACCCAGTACTTC.

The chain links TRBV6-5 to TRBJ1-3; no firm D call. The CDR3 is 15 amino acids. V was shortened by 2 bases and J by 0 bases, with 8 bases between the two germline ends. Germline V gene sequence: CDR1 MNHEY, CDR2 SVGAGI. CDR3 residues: CASSYEGSSGNTIYF. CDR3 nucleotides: TGTGCCAGCAGTTACGAGGGTAGCTCTGGAAACACCATATATTTT.

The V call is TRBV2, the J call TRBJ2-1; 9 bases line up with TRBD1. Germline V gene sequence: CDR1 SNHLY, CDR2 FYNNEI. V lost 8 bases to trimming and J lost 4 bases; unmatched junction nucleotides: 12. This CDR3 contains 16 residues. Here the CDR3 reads CASQYVRDRAYNEQFF. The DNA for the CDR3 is TGTGCCAGCCAATATGTACGGGACAGGGCATACAATGAGCAGTTCTTC.

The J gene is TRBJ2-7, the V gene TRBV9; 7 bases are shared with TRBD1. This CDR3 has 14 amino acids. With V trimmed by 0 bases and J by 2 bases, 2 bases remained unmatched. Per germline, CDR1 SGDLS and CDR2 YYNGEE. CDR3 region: CASSVGDRAYEQYF. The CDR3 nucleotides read TGTGCCAGCAGCGTAGGAGACAGGGCCTACGAGCAGTACTTC.

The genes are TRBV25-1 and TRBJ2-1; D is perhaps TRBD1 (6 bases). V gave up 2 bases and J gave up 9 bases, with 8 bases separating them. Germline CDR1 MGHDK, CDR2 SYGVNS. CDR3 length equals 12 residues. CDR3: CASSEAGVEQFF. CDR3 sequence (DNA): TGTGCCAGCAGTGAAGCAGGGGTTGAGCAGTTCTTC. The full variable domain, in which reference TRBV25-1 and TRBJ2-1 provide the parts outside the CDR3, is EADIYQTPRYLVIGTGKKITLECSQTMGHDKMYWYQQDPGMELHLIHYSYGVNSTEKGDLSSESTVSRIRTEHFPLTLESARPSHTSQYLCASSEAGVEQFFGPGTRLTVL.

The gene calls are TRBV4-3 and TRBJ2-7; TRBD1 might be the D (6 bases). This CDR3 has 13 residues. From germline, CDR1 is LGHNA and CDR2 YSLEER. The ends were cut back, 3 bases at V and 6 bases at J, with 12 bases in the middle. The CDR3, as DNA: TGCGCCAGCAGCCAGGACAGCATGGGCGAGCAGTACTTC. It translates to CASSQDSMGEQYF.

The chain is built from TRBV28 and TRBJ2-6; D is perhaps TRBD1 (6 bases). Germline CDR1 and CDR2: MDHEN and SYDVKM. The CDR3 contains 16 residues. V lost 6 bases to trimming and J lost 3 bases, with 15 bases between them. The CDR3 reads CASSLYGTYGANVLTF. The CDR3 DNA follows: TGTGCCAGCAGCCTTTACGGGACATATGGGGCCAACGTCCTGACTTTC.

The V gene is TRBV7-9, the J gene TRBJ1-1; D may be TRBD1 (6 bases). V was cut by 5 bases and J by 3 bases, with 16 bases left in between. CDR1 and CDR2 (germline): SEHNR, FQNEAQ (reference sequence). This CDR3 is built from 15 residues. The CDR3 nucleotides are TGTGCCAGCAGCCCCTGGGGGGGCGCGGACACTGAAGCTTTCTTT. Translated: CASSPWGGADTEAFF.

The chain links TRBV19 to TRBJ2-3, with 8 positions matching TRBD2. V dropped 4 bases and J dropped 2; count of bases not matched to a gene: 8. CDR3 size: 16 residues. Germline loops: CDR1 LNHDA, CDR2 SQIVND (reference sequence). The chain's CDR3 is CASSTGTSWNTDTQYF. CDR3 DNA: TGTGCCAGTAGTACTGGGACTAGTTGGAACACAGATACGCAGTATTTT.

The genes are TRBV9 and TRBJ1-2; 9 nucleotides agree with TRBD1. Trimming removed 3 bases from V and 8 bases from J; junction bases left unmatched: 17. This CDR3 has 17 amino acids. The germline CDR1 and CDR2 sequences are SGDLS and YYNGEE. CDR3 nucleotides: TGTGCCAGCAGCGGAGCCGGGACAGGGTCCCACGGGGGGGGCTACACCTTC. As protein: CASSGAGTGSHGGGYTF.

DNA for the CDR3: TGTGCCAGCAGTTACAGGGGGGGCGGACAGCCCCAGCATTTT. It yields the protein CASSYRGGGQPQHF. V is TRBV6-5 and J is TRBJ1-5, with D perhaps matching TRBD1 (6 bases). Trimming took 2 bases from V and 7 from J, leaving 12 bases between them. This CDR3 region has 14 residues. CDR1 is MNHEY and CDR2 is SVGAGI in the germline V gene.

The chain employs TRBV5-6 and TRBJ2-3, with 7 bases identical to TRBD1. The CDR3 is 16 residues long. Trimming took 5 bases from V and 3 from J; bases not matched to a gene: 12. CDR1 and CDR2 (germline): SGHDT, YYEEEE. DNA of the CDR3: TGTGCCAGCAGGCCACTGGGACAGACATTAACAGATACGCAGTATTTT. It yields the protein CASRPLGQTLTDTQYF. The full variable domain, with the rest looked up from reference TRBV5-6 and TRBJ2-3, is DAGVTQSPTHLIKTRGQQVTLRCSPKSGHDTVSWYQQALGQGPQFIFQYYEEEERQRGNFPDRFSGHQFPNYSSELNVNALLLGDSALYLCASRPLGQTLTDTQYFGPGTRLTVL.

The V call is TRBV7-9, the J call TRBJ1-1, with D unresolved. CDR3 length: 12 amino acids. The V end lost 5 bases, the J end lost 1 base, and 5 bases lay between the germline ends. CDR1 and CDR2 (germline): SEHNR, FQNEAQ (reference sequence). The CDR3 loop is CASSPWNTEAFF. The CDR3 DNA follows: TGTGCCAGCAGCCCGTGGAACACTGAAGCTTTCTTT.

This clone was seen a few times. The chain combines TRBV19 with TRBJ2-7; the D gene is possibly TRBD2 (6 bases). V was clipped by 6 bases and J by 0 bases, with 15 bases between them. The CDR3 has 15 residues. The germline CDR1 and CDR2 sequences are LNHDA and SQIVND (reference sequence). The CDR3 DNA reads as TGTGCCAGTAGGACGTCGGGAGAGGACTCCTACGAGCAGTACTTC. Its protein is CASRTSGEDSYEQYF.

DNA for the CDR3: TGCGCCAGCAGTGGGACCTTCTCTAGCGGGAGCGTTTACGAGCAGTACTTC. It yields the protein CASSGTFSSGSVYEQYF. This rearrangement joins TRBV5-1 to TRBJ2-7; 10 positions agree with TRBD2. The CDR3 extends over 17 amino acids. Germline V gene sequence: CDR1 SGHRS, CDR2 YFSETQ. With V trimmed by 5 bases and J by 4 bases, 15 bases remained unmatched. Looking up the rest from reference TRBV5-1 and TRBJ2-7 gives the full variable domain: KAGVTQTPRYLIKTRGQQVTLSCSPISGHRSVSWYQQTPGQGLQFLFEYFSETQRNKGNFPGRFSGRQFSNSRSEMNVSTLELGDSALYLCASSGTFSSGSVYEQYFGPGTRLTVT.

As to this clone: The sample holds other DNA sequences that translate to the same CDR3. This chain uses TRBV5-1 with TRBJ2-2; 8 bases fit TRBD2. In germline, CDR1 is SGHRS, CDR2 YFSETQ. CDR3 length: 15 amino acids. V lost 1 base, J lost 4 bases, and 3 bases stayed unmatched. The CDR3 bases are TGCGCCAGCAGCTTGATTGCGGGAGGCACCGGGGAGCTGTTTTTT. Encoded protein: CASSLIAGGTGELFF.

The CDR3 DNA follows: TGTGCCAGCAAGGGACAGGACGGTCCTCAAGAGACCCAGTACTTC. Translation gives CASKGQDGPQETQYF. The chain is built from TRBV6-6 and TRBJ2-5; 8 bases line up with TRBD1. Germline-derived CDR1 and CDR2 are MNHNY and SVGAGI (reference sequence). V was clipped by 7 bases and J by 2 bases; unmatched bases: 9. The CDR3 length is 15 residues.

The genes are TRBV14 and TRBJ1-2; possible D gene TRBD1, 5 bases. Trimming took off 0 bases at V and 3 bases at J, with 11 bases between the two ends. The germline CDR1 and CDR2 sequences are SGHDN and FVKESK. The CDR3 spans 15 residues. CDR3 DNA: TGTGCCAGCAGCCAAGATACCAGGGCGTACTATGGCTACACCTTC. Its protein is CASSQDTRAYYGYTF. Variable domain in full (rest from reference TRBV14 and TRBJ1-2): EAGVTQFPSHSVIEKGQTVTLRCDPISGHDNLYWYRRVMGKEIKFLLHFVKESKQDESGMPNNRFLAERTGGTYSTLKVQPAELEDSGVYFCASSQDTRAYYGYTFGSGTRLTVV.

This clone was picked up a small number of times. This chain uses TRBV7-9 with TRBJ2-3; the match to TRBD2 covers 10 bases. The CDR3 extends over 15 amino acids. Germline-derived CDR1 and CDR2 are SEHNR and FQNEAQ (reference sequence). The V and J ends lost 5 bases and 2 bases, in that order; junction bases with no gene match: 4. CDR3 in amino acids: CASSPGLADTDTQYF. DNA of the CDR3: TGTGCCAGCAGCCCCGGACTAGCGGACACAGATACGCAGTATTTT.

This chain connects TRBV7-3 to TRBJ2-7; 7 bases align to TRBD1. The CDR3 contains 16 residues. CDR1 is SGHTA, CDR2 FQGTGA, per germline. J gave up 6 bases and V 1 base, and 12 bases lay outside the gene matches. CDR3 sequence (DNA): TGTGCCAGCAGCTTAAGAATCCCGGGACAGTCGGGCGAGCAGTACTTC. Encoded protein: CASSLRIPGQSGEQYF.

CDR3 nucleotide sequence: TGCGCCAGCAGCCCCTACACGGGGACAGGGAAAAAGTACGAGCAGTACTTC. Translating it yields CASSPYTGTGKKYEQYF. The chain couples TRBV4-3 to TRBJ2-7; 9 nucleotides align to TRBD1. Trimming removed 4 bases from V and 4 bases from J; junction bases left unmatched: 14. The CDR3 is 17 residues long. Per the germline V gene, CDR1 is LGHNA and CDR2 is YSLEER.

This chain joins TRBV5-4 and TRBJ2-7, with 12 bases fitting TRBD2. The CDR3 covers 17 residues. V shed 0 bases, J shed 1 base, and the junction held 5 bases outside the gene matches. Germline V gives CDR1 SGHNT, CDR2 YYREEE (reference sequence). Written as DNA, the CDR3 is TGTGCCAGCAGCTTGGGGGGGGGACTAGCGGGTTCCTACGAGCAGTACTTC. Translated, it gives CASSLGGGLAGSYEQYF.

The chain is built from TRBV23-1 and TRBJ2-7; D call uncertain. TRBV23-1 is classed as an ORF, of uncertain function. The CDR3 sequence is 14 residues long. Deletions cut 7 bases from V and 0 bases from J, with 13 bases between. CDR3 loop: CASTGSPSSYEQYF. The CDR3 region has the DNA TGCGCCAGCACTGGGTCCCCTAGCTCCTACGAGCAGTACTTC.

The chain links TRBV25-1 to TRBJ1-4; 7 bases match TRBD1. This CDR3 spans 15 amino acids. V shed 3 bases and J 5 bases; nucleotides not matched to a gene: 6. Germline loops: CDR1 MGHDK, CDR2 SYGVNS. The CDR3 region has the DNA TGTGCCAGCAGTGACCCGGGACAGATAAATGAAAAACTGTTTTTT. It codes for CASSDPGQINEKLFF.

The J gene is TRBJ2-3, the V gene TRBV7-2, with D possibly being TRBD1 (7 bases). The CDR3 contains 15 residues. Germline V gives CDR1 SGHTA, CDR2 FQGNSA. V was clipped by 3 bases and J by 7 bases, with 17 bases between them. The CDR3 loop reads CASSFWQGDSNTQYF. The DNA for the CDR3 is TGTGCCAGCAGCTTTTGGCAGGGGGACTCCAATACGCAGTATTTT.

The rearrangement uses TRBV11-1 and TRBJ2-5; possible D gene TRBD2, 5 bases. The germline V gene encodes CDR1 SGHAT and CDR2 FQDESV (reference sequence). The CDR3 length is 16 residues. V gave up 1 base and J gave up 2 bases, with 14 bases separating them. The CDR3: CASSLVIGRRQETQYF. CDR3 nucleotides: TGTGCCAGCAGCTTAGTGATCGGCAGGAGGCAAGAGACCCAGTACTTC.

The CDR3 sequence is CASSLGTFGGDTQYF. The DNA of the CDR3 is TGTGCCAGCAGCTTAGGTACCTTTGGCGGGGATACGCAGTATTTT. The chain employs TRBV11-3 and TRBJ2-3, with a possible D match to TRBD2 (5 bases). The germline V gene has CDR1 SGHNT and CDR2 YENEEA. The CDR3 length is 15 residues. Trimming pared 1 base from V and 6 bases from J, leaving 14 bases between.

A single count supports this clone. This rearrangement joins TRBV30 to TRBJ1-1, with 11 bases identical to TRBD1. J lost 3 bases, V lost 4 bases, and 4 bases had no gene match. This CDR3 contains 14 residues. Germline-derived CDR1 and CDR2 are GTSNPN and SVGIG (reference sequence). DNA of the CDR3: TGTGCCTGGACTTGGGGACAGGGGGACACTGAAGCTTTCTTT. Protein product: CAWTWGQGDTEAFF.

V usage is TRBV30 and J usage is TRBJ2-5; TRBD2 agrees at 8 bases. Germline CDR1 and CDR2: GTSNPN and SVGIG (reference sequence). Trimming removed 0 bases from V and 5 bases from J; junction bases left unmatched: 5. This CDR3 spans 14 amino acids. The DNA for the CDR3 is TGTGCCTGGAGTGTACAGGCGGGAGGTGAGACCCAGTACTTC. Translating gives CAWSVQAGGETQYF.

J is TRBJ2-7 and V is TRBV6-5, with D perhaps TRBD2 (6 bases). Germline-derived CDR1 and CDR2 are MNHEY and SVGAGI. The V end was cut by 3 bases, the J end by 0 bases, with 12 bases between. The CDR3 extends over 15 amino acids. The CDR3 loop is CASSYNQDYSYEQYF. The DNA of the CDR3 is TGTGCCAGCAGTTATAACCAGGACTACTCCTACGAGCAGTACTTC.